This T cell receptor (beta chain) came from a study of CD8 T cells in ankylosing spondylitis. Findings and limits, study-wide: Prior literature has documented some motif variants in synovial fluid and blood from reactive arthritis. The study looked at matched synovial fluid samples from ankylosing spondylitis patients. Disease-linked clones were reported to be significantly enriched there. For ankylosing spondylitis blood, a TCR beta motif of roughly 8 highly homologous variants appeared characteristic.

This CDR3 contains 13 residues. Germline CDR1 reads GTSNPN; CDR2 reads SVGIG (reference sequence). With 0 bases removed from V and 6 bases from J, the gap between germline ends came to 8 bases. The TCR beta libraries were generated through quantitative 5'-RACE incorporating molecular barcodes. MiXCR was run by TCRdb on the 5' RACE reads, yielding one entry per CDR3 protein. The sample lists a few hundred thousand distinct CDR3 sequences, under 25% seen once, with about 16% in the top ten. This clonotype was detected a few times. As yet, its antigen is unknown. The V gene is TRBV30, the J gene TRBJ2-2, with D tentatively TRBD2 (5 bases). Material for sequencing was blood, either unsorted or a sorted T cell fraction (not recorded which). This sequence was found in a male donor with ankylosing spondylitis. CDR3 sequence reads: CAWSVNSAGELFF. Written as DNA, the CDR3 is TGTGCCTGGAGTGTAAATAGCGCCGGGGAGCTGTTTTTT.